The rows below give T cell receptor beta chains drawn from one sample of a study of T cell responses to AZD1222 COVID-19 vaccine. Clones were sequenced by immunoSEQ multiplex PCR, and TCRdb holds only the in-frame ones, with some missing. Here the sample spans fewer than 150,000 clones, 70% to 90% being singletons. Source: peripheral blood, taken 28 days after the second AZD1222 dose. The origin of the receptors is an adult who received the AZD1222 COVID-19 vaccine. Each CDR3 is given with its conserved first and last residue. Each record gives: V gene, clone size, D gene, J gene, CDR3 DNA, CDR3 protein. D genes are given only for firm matches. Rows give clone size only sometimes, using once, few, many, or a class for an expanded clone.

v_call: TRBV7-2
clone_size: -
d_call: -
j_call: TRBJ1-5
cdr3_nt: TGTGCCAGCAACCAACAGAACAATCAGCCCCAGCATTTT
cdr3_aa: CASNQQNNQPQHF

v_call: TRBV12-3/TRBV12-4
clone_size: -
d_call: -
j_call: TRBJ1-5
cdr3_nt: TGTGCCAGCAGTTTACCCCTTGGTCAGCCCCAGCATTTT
cdr3_aa: CASSLPLGQPQHF

v_call: TRBV28
clone_size: -
d_call: -
j_call: TRBJ1-5
cdr3_nt: TGTGCCAGCAGTTTCAGGGCGCCCGGGCAGCCCCAGCATTTT
cdr3_aa: CASSFRAPGQPQHF

v_call: TRBV7-2
clone_size: few
d_call: -
j_call: TRBJ2-3
cdr3_nt: TGTGCCAGCAGCTGGACAGCCTCTAGCACAGATACGCAGTATTTT
cdr3_aa: CASSWTASSTDTQYF

v_call: TRBV4-2
clone_size: once
d_call: -
j_call: TRBJ1-4
cdr3_nt: TGTGCCAGCAGCCCACCCACAGGAAAACTGTTTTTT
cdr3_aa: CASSPPTGKLFF

v_call: TRBV3-1/TRBV3-2
clone_size: -
d_call: -
j_call: TRBJ1-1
cdr3_nt: TGTGCCAGCAGCCGCAGGGGTTCTGATGAAGCTTTCTTT
cdr3_aa: CASSRRGSDEAFF

v_call: TRBV7-2
clone_size: -
d_call: -
j_call: TRBJ1-1
cdr3_nt: TGTGCCAGCAGCTCCAGTCTTACCTCGCCGGACACTGAAGCTTTCTTT
cdr3_aa: CASSSSLTSPDTEAFF

v_call: TRBV9
clone_size: -
d_call: TRBD1
j_call: TRBJ2-1
cdr3_nt: TGTGCCAGCAGCCCCTGGGACAGCCGTGGGGAGTTCTTC
cdr3_aa: CASSPWDSRGEFF

v_call: TRBV29-1
clone_size: once
d_call: -
j_call: TRBJ2-2
cdr3_nt: TGCAGCTCCAGTTCGGGGCCTGGGACCGGGGAGCTGTTTTTT
cdr3_aa: CSSSSGPGTGELFF

v_call: TRBV7-2
clone_size: -
d_call: TRBD1
j_call: TRBJ1-2
cdr3_nt: TGTGCCAGCAGCCTCGGGGGACAGGGGGCAATCGTTGGCTATGGCTACACCTTC
cdr3_aa: CASSLGGQGAIVGYGYTF

v_call: TRBV10-3
clone_size: -
d_call: -
j_call: TRBJ1-4
cdr3_nt: TGTGCCTCGAGAAAGGCGGGAACTAATGAAAAACTGTTTTTT
cdr3_aa: CASRKAGTNEKLFF

v_call: TRBV7-3
clone_size: once
d_call: -
j_call: TRBJ2-2
cdr3_nt: TGTGCCAGCAGCTTAGAGTCGTTTGGGGCGAACACCGGGGAGCTGTTTTTT
cdr3_aa: CASSLESFGANTGELFF

v_call: TRBV6-1
clone_size: -
d_call: TRBD1
j_call: TRBJ1-1
cdr3_nt: TGTGCCAGCGGTGACAGGGGAAGGGGTTTTCAATTTGAAGCTTTCTTT
cdr3_aa: CASGDRGRGFQFEAFF

v_call: TRBV7-2
clone_size: once
d_call: TRBD1
j_call: TRBJ1-4
cdr3_nt: TGTGCCAGCAGCTTATTTGGGACAGCTAATGAAAAACTGTTTTTT
cdr3_aa: CASSLFGTANEKLFF

v_call: TRBV6-1
clone_size: -
d_call: TRBD1
j_call: TRBJ1-1
cdr3_nt: TGTGCCAGCAGTGAAAGGATAATATTGGGACAGGGGAACACTGAAGCTTTCTTT
cdr3_aa: CASSERIILGQGNTEAFF

v_call: TRBV6-2/TRBV6-3
clone_size: -
d_call: -
j_call: TRBJ1-1
cdr3_nt: TGTGCCAGCAGTTATTTGAACATGAACACTGAAGCTTTCTTT
cdr3_aa: CASSYLNMNTEAFF

v_call: TRBV7-9
clone_size: -
d_call: TRBD1
j_call: TRBJ1-4
cdr3_nt: TGTGCCAGCAGCTTAAGACAGGGCTTGGATGAAAAACTGTTTTTT
cdr3_aa: CASSLRQGLDEKLFF

v_call: TRBV7-8
clone_size: -
d_call: -
j_call: TRBJ1-5
cdr3_nt: TGTGCCAGCAGCCCCAGGGAGATGAGCAATCAGCCCCAGCATTTT
cdr3_aa: CASSPREMSNQPQHF

v_call: TRBV3-1/TRBV3-2
clone_size: -
d_call: TRBD1
j_call: TRBJ1-6
cdr3_nt: TGTGCCAGCAGCCCGACCGGGACAGGGGCTAGTTCACCCCTCCACTTT
cdr3_aa: CASSPTGTGASSPLHF

v_call: TRBV11-2
clone_size: -
d_call: TRBD1
j_call: TRBJ2-7
cdr3_nt: TGTGCCAGCAGCCCTCTACGCCGGGACAGGGACTACGAGCAGTACTTC
cdr3_aa: CASSPLRRDRDYEQYF

v_call: TRBV3-1/TRBV3-2
clone_size: -
d_call: TRBD1
j_call: TRBJ2-2
cdr3_nt: TGTGCCAGCAGCCAACCCGGGACAGGGAGCGCCGGGGAGCTGTTTTTT
cdr3_aa: CASSQPGTGSAGELFF

v_call: TRBV9
clone_size: -
d_call: -
j_call: TRBJ1-2
cdr3_nt: TGTGCCAGCAGCTGGGACGGGGGGAACTATGGCTACACCTTC
cdr3_aa: CASSWDGGNYGYTF

v_call: TRBV4-2
clone_size: -
d_call: -
j_call: TRBJ1-3
cdr3_nt: TGTGCCAGCAGCCAAGAGAGGTTCTCGGGAAACACCATATATTTT
cdr3_aa: CASSQERFSGNTIYF

v_call: TRBV5-4
clone_size: -
d_call: -
j_call: TRBJ2-7
cdr3_nt: TGTGCCAGCAGCTTAGGAGGTCAGAGCTCCTACGAGCAGTACTTC
cdr3_aa: CASSLGGQSSYEQYF

v_call: TRBV10-3
clone_size: -
d_call: -
j_call: TRBJ2-3
cdr3_nt: TGTGCCATCAGTCCGGACAGCTCAGATACGCAGTATTTT
cdr3_aa: CAISPDSSDTQYF

v_call: TRBV7-2
clone_size: -
d_call: TRBD1
j_call: TRBJ2-1
cdr3_nt: TGTGCCAGCAGCTTATCAGGGGGCGCGATAAATGAGCAGTTCTTC
cdr3_aa: CASSLSGGAINEQFF

v_call: TRBV5-1
clone_size: -
d_call: TRBD2
j_call: TRBJ2-2
cdr3_nt: TGCGCCAGCAGCTTCATTAGCGGGGGGAACACCGGGGAGCTGTTTTTT
cdr3_aa: CASSFISGGNTGELFF

v_call: TRBV9
clone_size: -
d_call: -
j_call: TRBJ1-2
cdr3_nt: TGTGCCAGCAGCGAGGGGACAACCTATGGCTACACCTTC
cdr3_aa: CASSEGTTYGYTF

v_call: TRBV7-8
clone_size: -
d_call: -
j_call: TRBJ2-1
cdr3_nt: TGTGCCAGCAGCGTGCAACAGGTTTACAATGAGCAGTTCTTC
cdr3_aa: CASSVQQVYNEQFF

v_call: TRBV27
clone_size: -
d_call: -
j_call: TRBJ2-3
cdr3_nt: TGTGCCAGCAGTCCGTACACCAGTGTGGGCACAGATACGCAGTATTTT
cdr3_aa: CASSPYTSVGTDTQYF

v_call: TRBV6-2/TRBV6-3
clone_size: -
d_call: -
j_call: TRBJ2-7
cdr3_nt: TGTGCCAGCAGTTACAGGTTTGGGGCAGCCTTAAACTCCTACGAGCAGTACTTC
cdr3_aa: CASSYRFGAALNSYEQYF

v_call: TRBV4-3
clone_size: -
d_call: -
j_call: TRBJ2-7
cdr3_nt: TGCGCCAGCAGCCAAGGTGCGCGTCTAACCGAGCAGTACTTC
cdr3_aa: CASSQGARLTEQYF

v_call: TRBV3-1/TRBV3-2
clone_size: -
d_call: -
j_call: TRBJ1-2
cdr3_nt: TGTGCCAGCAGCCAGTACTCCGGGACGGAATATGGCTACATCTTC
cdr3_aa: CASSQYSGTEYGYIF

v_call: TRBV5-1
clone_size: -
d_call: -
j_call: TRBJ1-2
cdr3_nt: TGCGCCAGCAGCAGGATACAGGGAGCTAACTATGGCTACACCTTC
cdr3_aa: CASSRIQGANYGYTF

v_call: TRBV5-6
clone_size: -
d_call: TRBD1
j_call: TRBJ2-5
cdr3_nt: TGTGCCAGCAGCTCTACAGGGGACCAAGAGACCCAGTACTTC
cdr3_aa: CASSSTGDQETQYF

v_call: TRBV6-5
clone_size: -
d_call: -
j_call: TRBJ2-7
cdr3_nt: TGTGCCAGCAGTTCAGGCTCCTACGAGCAGTACTTC
cdr3_aa: CASSSGSYEQYF

v_call: TRBV7-2
clone_size: -
d_call: TRBD1
j_call: TRBJ1-1
cdr3_nt: TGTGCCAGCAGCCCGGGACAGAGGGGCACTGAAGCTTTCTTT
cdr3_aa: CASSPGQRGTEAFF

v_call: TRBV6-5
clone_size: -
d_call: -
j_call: TRBJ2-2
cdr3_nt: TGTGCCAGCAGGGGAGGGGACAGGCTAAATCTGGAGCTGTTTTTT
cdr3_aa: CASRGGDRLNLELFF

v_call: TRBV29-1
clone_size: -
d_call: -
j_call: TRBJ1-2
cdr3_nt: TGCAGCGTTGAAACACCTTATGGCTACACCTTC
cdr3_aa: CSVETPYGYTF

v_call: TRBV7-9
clone_size: -
d_call: -
j_call: TRBJ2-6
cdr3_nt: TGTGCCAGCAGCTCCCGAACGGGGGTTGGGGCCAACGTCCTGACTTTC
cdr3_aa: CASSSRTGVGANVLTF

v_call: TRBV18
clone_size: -
d_call: -
j_call: TRBJ1-6
cdr3_nt: TGTGCCAGCTCACCACCAGGGTTCCGTTCACCCCTCCACTTT
cdr3_aa: CASSPPGFRSPLHF

v_call: TRBV5-4
clone_size: -
d_call: -
j_call: TRBJ1-2
cdr3_nt: TGTGCCAGCAGACCACAGGGTGACTATGGCTACACCTTC
cdr3_aa: CASRPQGDYGYTF